This TCR beta chain was documented in a study of early T cells in non-severe SARS-CoV-2 infection. There are 16 residues in the CDR3. The V and J ends lost 1 base and 3 bases respectively, with 16 bases between them. The germline CDR1 and CDR2 sequences are SGHDN and FVKESK. The protocol attached unique molecular identifiers to individual cDNA molecules. MiXCR was run by TCRdb on the 5' RACE reads, yielding one entry per CDR3 protein. The sample lists around 80,000 distinct CDR3 sequences, 13% seen once, with roughly 6% in the top ten. The table lists this clonotype with a few counts. The chain has TRBV14 and TRBJ2-7; weak D call: TRBD1 (6 bases). The sample comprised whole blood. This receptor was taken from an adult who was a healthcare worker with PCR-confirmed SARS-CoV-2 infection or an uninfected control (not recorded which). This CDR3 is CASSQVHTGIVYEQYF. The DNA for the CDR3 is TGTGCCAGCAGCCAAGTTCATACAGGGATCGTCTACGAGCAGTACTTC.